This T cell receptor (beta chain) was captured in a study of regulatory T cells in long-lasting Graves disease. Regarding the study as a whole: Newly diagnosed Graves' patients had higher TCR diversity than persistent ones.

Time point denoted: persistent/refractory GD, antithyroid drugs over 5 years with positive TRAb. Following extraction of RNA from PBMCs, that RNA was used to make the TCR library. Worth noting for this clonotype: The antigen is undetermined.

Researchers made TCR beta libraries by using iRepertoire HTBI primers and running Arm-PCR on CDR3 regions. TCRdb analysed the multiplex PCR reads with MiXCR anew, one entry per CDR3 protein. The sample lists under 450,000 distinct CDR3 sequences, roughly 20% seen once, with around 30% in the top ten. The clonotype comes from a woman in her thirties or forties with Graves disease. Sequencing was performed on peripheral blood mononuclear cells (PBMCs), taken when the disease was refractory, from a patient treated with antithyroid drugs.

CDR3 residues: CSARDALAGDLSGQYF. As DNA, the CDR3 is TGCAGTGCTAGAGATGCTTTAGCGGGAGACCTTTCGGGGCAGTACTTC. J is TRBJ2-7 and V is TRBV20-1; 9 bases map to TRBD2. J lost 9 bases, V lost 0 bases, and 15 bases had no gene match. The germline CDR1 and CDR2 sequences are DFQATT and SNEGSKA (reference sequence). CDR3 length equals 16 residues.